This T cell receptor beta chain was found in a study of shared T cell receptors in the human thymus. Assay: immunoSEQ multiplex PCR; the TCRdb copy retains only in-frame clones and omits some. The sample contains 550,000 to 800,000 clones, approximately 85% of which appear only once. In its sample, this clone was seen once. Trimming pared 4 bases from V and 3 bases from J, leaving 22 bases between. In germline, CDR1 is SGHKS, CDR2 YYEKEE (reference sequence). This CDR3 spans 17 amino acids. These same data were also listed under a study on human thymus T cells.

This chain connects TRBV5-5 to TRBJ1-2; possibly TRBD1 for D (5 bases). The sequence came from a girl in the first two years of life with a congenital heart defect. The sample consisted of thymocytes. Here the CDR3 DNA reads TGTGCCAGCAGCCCTACCCCGGGGGAGGGTGGGTACTATGGCTACACCTTC. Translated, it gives CASSPTPGEGGYYGYTF.